Following are 17 T cell receptor beta chains from one sample sequenced in a study of cytomegalovirus exposure and HLA in healthy donors. PCR used 60 Vbeta primers and 13 Jbeta primers. TCRdb's table, derived via immunoSEQ multiplex PCR, lists solely in-frame clones and lacks some. Of about 190,000 clones in the sample, roughly four fifths were seen once. Material for sequencing was PBMCs. These receptors were obtained from a man aged 35 to 55 in good health and CMV-seropositive.

V is TRBV5-1 and J is TRBJ1-2; 7 bases align to TRBD1. The germline CDR1 and CDR2 sequences are SGHRS and YFSETQ. Trimming cost V 4 bases and J 8 bases; bases outside gene matches: 5. The CDR3 consists of 12 residues. CDR3 sequence reads: CASSRGGEGYTF. DNA for the CDR3: TGCGCCAGCAGCAGAGGGGGCGAGGGCTACACCTTC.

This chain connects TRBV11-1 to TRBJ2-7; 7 bases map to TRBD1. V shed 4 bases and J 2 bases; nucleotides not matched to a gene: 5. Germline V lookup: CDR1 SGHAT, CDR2 FQDESV (reference sequence). There are 14 residues in the CDR3. The CDR3 DNA reads TGTGCCAGCAGCTCTTTTCAGGGGGCCTACGAGCAGTACTTC. Protein product: CASSSFQGAYEQYF.

The rearrangement links TRBV19 to TRBJ2-1; 9 nucleotides align to TRBD2. The CDR3 length is 16 residues. Per germline, CDR1 LNHDA and CDR2 SQIVND (reference sequence). The V gene end was trimmed by 1 base and the J gene end by 8 bases; junction bases not matched to a gene: 9. Here the CDR3 DNA reads TGTGCCAGTAGTATAGGGGGAGCGGGAGGCGGGGATGAGCAGTTCTTC. Its protein is CASSIGGAGGGDEQFF.

This clone was found a few times. The chain recombines TRBV5-6 with TRBJ1-2, with D tentatively TRBD1 (6 bases). The germline gives CDR1 SGHDT, CDR2 YYEEEE. The CDR3 contains 15 residues. The germline V and J ends were trimmed by 6 bases and 4 bases, with 19 bases remaining between them. The CDR3 here is CASNSWAGEIYGYTF. The CDR3 DNA reads as TGTGCCAGCAATAGTTGGGCAGGGGAAATCTATGGCTACACCTTC.

Turning to this clone: Sequence at one end of the junction differs from germline and may be a read error. The CDR3 DNA is TGTGCCAGCAGCCCCGTCGACAGGTTCCCCGTCCACTTC. Residues: CASSPVDRFPVHF. This chain connects TRBV9 to TRBJ2-5; D is possibly TRBD1 (6 bases). The germline V gene encodes CDR1 SGDLS and CDR2 YYNGEE. The CDR3 has 13 amino acids.

This chain uses TRBV7-2 with TRBJ1-5; D is ambiguous. The CDR3 has 15 residues. Germline CDR1 reads SGHTA; CDR2 reads FQGNSA. V was clipped by 1 base and J by 0 bases, with 7 bases between them. The CDR3 DNA reads as TGTGCCAGCAGCTTAGATCCCGTTAGCAATCAGCCCCAGCATTTT. As protein: CASSLDPVSNQPQHF.

V is TRBV5-5 and J is TRBJ2-1, with 7 nucleotides matching TRBD2. The CDR3 consists of 16 residues. With 3 bases clipped from V and 0 bases from J, the junction kept 6 bases outside the gene matches. The germline V gene encodes CDR1 SGHKS and CDR2 YYEKEE (reference sequence). The DNA for the CDR3 is TGTGCCAGCAGCTACAGCGGGGCTAGCTCCTACAATGAGCAGTTCTTC. It encodes CASSYSGASSYNEQFF.

This sequence joins TRBV6-1 and TRBJ2-5, with unresolved D. The germline V and J ends were trimmed by 5 bases and 0 bases, with 13 bases remaining between them. Germline assignment: CDR1 MNHNS and CDR2 SASEGT. The CDR3 contains 15 residues. For the CDR3, the DNA is TGTGCCAGCAGTCTACGCCAGGCCGACCAAGAGACCCAGTACTTC. It is translated as CASSLRQADQETQYF.

This clone was detected only a few times. This rearrangement joins TRBV15 to TRBJ2-3; TRBD2 matches at 9 bases. Per germline, CDR1 LNHNV and CDR2 YYDKDF (reference sequence). Trimming removed 2 bases from V and 2 bases from J; junction bases left unmatched: 8. The CDR3 has 17 amino acids. CDR3 sequence reads: CATSRLSGGHPTDTQYF. CDR3 bases: TGTGCCACCAGCAGACTTAGCGGGGGCCACCCCACAGATACGCAGTATTTT.

The chain is built from TRBV29-1 and TRBJ1-6; 8 bases fit TRBD1. CDR1 is SQVTM and CDR2 is ANQGSEA in the germline V gene. Trimming removed 7 bases from V and 4 bases from J; junction bases left unmatched: 6. The CDR3 loop spans 14 amino acids. The CDR3 loop reads CSARTGNYNSPLHF. The CDR3 nucleotides read TGCAGCGCTCGGACAGGGAATTATAATTCACCCCTCCACTTT.

This clone was seen just once. J is TRBJ2-1 and V is TRBV15; D may be TRBD2 (6 bases). Trimming left V 0 bases short and J 2 bases short, with 11 bases between. Germline CDR1 is LNHNV and CDR2 is YYDKDF (reference sequence). CDR3 length: 16 amino acids. CDR3: CATSRDRWGAYNEQFF. Written as DNA, the CDR3 is TGTGCCACCAGCAGAGATCGGTGGGGGGCCTACAATGAGCAGTTCTTC.

The chain recombines TRBV13 with TRBJ2-7; TRBD1 might be the D (5 bases). Germline CDR1 is PRHDT and CDR2 is FYEKMQ (reference sequence). This CDR3 region has 15 residues. Deletions cut 5 bases from V and 2 bases from J, with 16 bases between. In nucleotides, the CDR3 is TGTGCCAGCAGCCTGAGGCGACAGAGCGCCTACGAGCAGTACTTC. Protein: CASSLRRQSAYEQYF. Combining the CDR3 with reference TRBV13 and TRBJ2-7 gives the whole variable domain AAGVIQSPRHLIKEKRETATLKCYPIPRHDTVYWYQQGPGQDPQFLISFYEKMQSDKGSIPDRFSAQQFSDYHSELNMSSLELGDSALYFCASSLRRQSAYEQYFGPGTRLTVT.

DNA of the CDR3: TGTGCCAGCAGTTACTCGATGGACAGGGGGCACGAAGAGCAGTACTTC. Translation: CASSYSMDRGHEEQYF. The J gene is TRBJ2-7, the V gene TRBV6-6; 11 bases are shared with TRBD1. The V gene end was trimmed by 0 bases and the J gene end by 7 bases; junction bases not matched to a gene: 8. The CDR3 is 16 residues long. The germline gives CDR1 MNHNY, CDR2 SVGAGI (reference sequence).

This rearrangement joins TRBV7-8 to TRBJ2-4; maybe TRBD2 (6 bases). This CDR3 spans 17 amino acids. Trimming shortened V by 5 bases and J by 0 bases, and 17 bases separated the two germline ends. CDR1 is SGHVS, CDR2 FQNEAQ, per germline. In DNA, the CDR3 is TGTGCCAGCAGCCCCTGGGCACTAGCCACAGCCAAAAACATTCAGTACTTC. Its protein product is CASSPWALATAKNIQYF.

This sequence joins TRBV6-1 and TRBJ1-2, with D tentatively TRBD1 (6 bases). In germline, CDR1 is MNHNS, CDR2 SASEGT. CDR3 length equals 14 residues. Trimming left V 5 bases short and J 0 bases short, with 10 bases between. The CDR3 DNA sequence: TGTGCCAGCAGTTTGGACAGCACTAACTATGGCTACACCTTC. Its protein product is CASSLDSTNYGYTF.

This chain connects TRBV27 to TRBJ1-2, with 8 bases that match TRBD1. Germline V gene lookup returns CDR1 MNHEY and CDR2 SMNVEV (reference sequence). The length of the CDR3 is 13 residues. The V segment lost 4 bases and the J segment 3 bases; nucleotides outside the gene matches: 1. CDR3: CASSYRGDYGYTF. CDR3 nucleotide sequence: TGTGCCAGCAGTTACAGGGGGGACTATGGCTACACCTTC.

This clone occurred a few times. This sequence joins TRBV18 and TRBJ2-1; D is unresolved. Germline CDR1 is KGHSH and CDR2 is LQKENI. The CDR3 consists of 13 residues. Trimming removed 3 bases from V and 6 bases from J, with 9 bases in between. CDR3 residues: CASSPPVVNEQFF. The CDR3, as DNA: TGTGCCAGCTCACCCCCGGTAGTCAATGAGCAGTTCTTC.